This T cell receptor beta chain was identified during a study of blood T cell repertoires in COVID-19. On the study more broadly: Italy, Spain and the United States were the sources of the convalescent and acute COVID-19 samples. T cells, B-cell-depleted T cells, or PBMCs supplied cDNA or gDNA.

The table came from immunoSEQ multiplex PCR; TCRdb's copy has only in-frame clones and leaves some out. The sample yields tens of thousands of clones, 84% seen once. Sequencing input: peripheral blood. This TCR came from a man aged 55 to 70 with acute or convalescent COVID-19.

The CDR3 sequence is CASSLEARGSPLHF. The CDR3 bases are TGTGCCAGCAGCTTAGAAGCGCGGGGATCACCCCTCCACTTT. The V gene is TRBV7-3, the J gene TRBJ1-6; D unresolved. The germline V gene has CDR1 SGHTA and CDR2 FQGTGA. V dropped 2 bases and J dropped 10 bases, with 12 bases sitting between them. The CDR3 spans 14 residues.